The rows below give T cell receptor beta chains drawn from one sample of a study of post-analysis software for immune sequencing data. TCRdb redid the calling of the PCR reads with MiXCR, one entry per CDR3 protein. The table records 650,000 to 850,000 distinct CDR3 sequences, 53% of them present only once. The specimen was blood. The source of these receptors is a girl under 18 with multiple sclerosis. Each CDR3 is given with its conserved first and last residue. A D gene is named only where the DNA matches it firmly. For some rows the clone size is stated as once, few or many, or as a class when expanded; others skip it.

D gene,V gene,clone size,CDR3 length,J gene,CDR3 DNA,CDR3 protein
TRBD1,TRBV4-1,NA,17,TRBJ2-4,TGCGCCAGCAGCCTGGGGCAGGGGGCCGGCCCCAAAAACATTCAGTACTTC,CASSLGQGAGPKNIQYF
TRBD1,TRBV7-3,NA,15,TRBJ2-1,TGTGCCAGCAGCCAGGGGGCTGGCTCCTACAATGAGCAGTTCTTC,CASSQGAGSYNEQFF
NA,TRBV12-5,NA,13,TRBJ2-1,TGTGCCAGTGGGCGGCTAACCTACAATGAGCAGTTCTTC,CASGRLTYNEQFF
NA,TRBV28,NA,11,TRBJ2-1,TGTGCCAGCAGTTCCCGCCCTGAGCAGTTCTTC,CASSSRPEQFF
TRBD2,TRBV4-2,NA,20,TRBJ2-7,TGTGCCAGCAGCCAACCGTACGGACTAGCGGGGGGGCCCCCGGGAAACGAGCAGTACTTC,CASSQPYGLAGGPPGNEQYF
TRBD2,TRBV18,NA,15,TRBJ2-1,TGTGCCAGCTCACCCACGGCGGGAGTGGGTGATGAGCAGTTCTTC,CASSPTAGVGDEQFF
NA,TRBV20-1,NA,13,TRBJ2-5,TGCAGTGCTCTTCAGGGGAGTGGAGAGACCCAGTACTTC,CSALQGSGETQYF
NA,TRBV12-3/TRBV12-4,few,14,TRBJ2-5,TGTGCCAGCAAGGAGTTCGGCAGGGGAGAGACCCAGTACTTC,CASKEFGRGETQYF
NA,TRBV5-1,NA,15,TRBJ2-7,TGCGCCAGCAGCTTAGGACACAAAGACTCCTACGAGCAGTACTTC,CASSLGHKDSYEQYF
NA,TRBV5-6,once,13,TRBJ1-2,TGTGCCAGCAGCTTGGCCGCAGGGCAGGGCTACACCTTC,CASSLAAGQGYTF
NA,TRBV14,few,13,TRBJ2-7,TGTGCCAGCAGCCTGCATATAGGGAGCGAGCAGTACTTC,CASSLHIGSEQYF
TRBD1,TRBV15,NA,17,TRBJ1-2,TGTGCCACCAGCAGAGATCTGCCCAGACAGGGGGGTTTTGGCTACACCTTC,CATSRDLPRQGGFGYTF
TRBD1,TRBV5-1,few,14,TRBJ1-2,TGCGCCAGCAGCTTGGGACAGGGGGCTCGTGGCTACACCTTC,CASSLGQGARGYTF
TRBD1,TRBV20-1,once,17,TRBJ2-7,TGCAGTGCTAGGACCAGTCCGGGACAGGGTTTCACCTACGAGCAGTACTTC,CSARTSPGQGFTYEQYF
NA,TRBV7-2,NA,13,TRBJ1-1,TGTGCCAGCAGCGGCGGACTATACACTGAAGCTTTCTTT,CASSGGLYTEAFF
NA,TRBV3-1,few,15,TRBJ2-1,TGTGCCAGCAGCCAGGACTCAAGCTCCTACAATGAGCAGTTCTTC,CASSQDSSSYNEQFF
TRBD1,TRBV5-1,NA,13,TRBJ1-2,TGCGCCAGCAGCTTGCTGACAGGGGTTGGCTACACCTTC,CASSLLTGVGYTF
NA,TRBV5-1,many,13,TRBJ2-5,TGCGCCAGCAGCTTGGGGAACCAAGAGACCCAGTACTTC,CASSLGNQETQYF